The clone carrying this TCR beta chain was seen many times. Its antigen is not identified. The sample originates from a study of regulatory T cells in long-lasting Graves disease. Overall study findings and caveats: Exclusively peripheral blood, rather than thyroid tissue, was studied.

Combining iRepertoire HTBI primers with Arm-PCR of CDR3 regions, the authors built TCR beta libraries. From the multiplex PCR reads, TCRdb called clonotypes with MiXCR, one entry per CDR3 protein. This sample has 320,000 or so distinct CDR3 sequences; about a sixth occur once, and the top ten carry about two fifths. Regarding time point: newly diagnosed GD, antithyroid drugs for less than 3 months. There was RNA extracted from PBMCs, and the TCR library was made from it. This clonotype was sampled from a female donor with Graves disease. The sample was peripheral blood mononuclear cells (PBMCs), taken at new diagnosis, from a patient treated with antithyroid drugs.

In DNA, the CDR3 is TGTGCCAGTAGTATCGGACAGGGCGGAAACATTCAGTACTTC. As protein: CASSIGQGGNIQYF. The V and J genes are TRBV19 and TRBJ2-4, with 8 bases matching TRBD1. The CDR3 consists of 14 residues. Per the germline V gene, CDR1 is LNHDA and CDR2 is SQIVND (reference sequence). The V and J ends lost 3 bases and 6 bases, in that order; junction bases with no gene match: 4.